This entry lists 4 T cell receptor beta chains sequenced from one sample in a study of TIL therapy for anti-PD-1-resistant metastatic lung cancer. The libraries were made with immunoSEQ v3. The repertoire was sequenced with immunoSEQ multiplex PCR; TCRdb's copy has only in-frame clones and lacks some. The data hold approximately 12,000 clones, with 80% observed a single time. Sample time point: pre-treatment sample, taken before nivolumab and TIL therapy. Specimen: blood, collected at baseline. Source of these receptors: a person between 30 and 79 years old with non-small cell lung cancer.

V usage is TRBV2 and J usage is TRBJ2-7, with a possible D match to TRBD1 (9 bases). Trimming removed 2 bases from V and 5 bases from J, with 28 bases in between. This CDR3 has 19 amino acids. The germline V gene encodes CDR1 SNHLY and CDR2 FYNNEI. The CDR3 DNA reads as TGTGCCAGCAGTGAAACTCGGACAGGGGCGAGCGGGAGAATGAACGAGCAGTACTTC. This gives the protein CASSETRTGASGRMNEQYF. The full variable domain, rest sourced from reference TRBV2 and TRBJ2-7, is EPEVTQTPSHQVTQMGQEVILRCVPISNHLYFYWYRQILGQKVEFLVSFYNNEISEKSEIFDDQFSVERPDGSNFTLKIRSTKLEDSAMYFCASSETRTGASGRMNEQYFGPGTRLTVT.

This chain connects TRBV7-2 to TRBJ1-1; D unresolved. The germline CDR1 and CDR2 sequences are SGHTA and FQGNSA. This CDR3 is built from 13 residues. V was cut by 2 bases and J by 5 bases, with 9 bases left in between. The CDR3 bases are TGTGCCAGCAGCTTATATCGGGAAACTGAAGCTTTCTTT. It is translated as CASSLYRETEAFF.

The count of this clone is one. The chain employs TRBV19 and TRBJ1-1; D gene uncertain. Trimming left V 3 bases short and J 0 bases short, with 5 bases between. Germline loops: CDR1 LNHDA, CDR2 SQIVND (reference sequence). The CDR3 is 13 residues long. The CDR3 loop is CASSMAVNTEAFF. DNA for the CDR3: TGTGCCAGTAGTATGGCCGTGAACACTGAAGCTTTCTTT.

The chain couples TRBV23-1 to TRBJ1-5; D unresolved. TRBV23-1 is filed as an ORF, its function uncertain. The CDR3 extends over 13 amino acids. V lost 0 bases and J lost 2, with 2 bases in between. The CDR3 coding sequence is TGCGCCAGCAGTCAATCCTGCAATCAGCCCCAGCATTTT. Translating it yields CASSQSCNQPQHF.